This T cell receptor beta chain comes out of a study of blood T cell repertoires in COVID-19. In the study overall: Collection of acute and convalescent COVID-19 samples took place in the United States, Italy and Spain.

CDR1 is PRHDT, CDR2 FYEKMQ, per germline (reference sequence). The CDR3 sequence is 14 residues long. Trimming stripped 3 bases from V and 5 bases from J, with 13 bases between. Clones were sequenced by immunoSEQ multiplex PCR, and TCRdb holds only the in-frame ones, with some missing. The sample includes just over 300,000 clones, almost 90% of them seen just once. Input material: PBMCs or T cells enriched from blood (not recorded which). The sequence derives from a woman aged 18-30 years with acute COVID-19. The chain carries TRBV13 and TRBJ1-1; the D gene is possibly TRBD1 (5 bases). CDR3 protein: CASSFLREGTEAFF. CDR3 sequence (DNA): TGTGCCAGCAGCTTTCTCAGGGAAGGGACTGAAGCTTTCTTT. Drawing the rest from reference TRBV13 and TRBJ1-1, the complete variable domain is AAGVIQSPRHLIKEKRETATLKCYPIPRHDTVYWYQQGPGQDPQFLISFYEKMQSDKGSIPDRFSAQQFSDYHSELNMSSLELGDSALYFCASSFLREGTEAFFGQGTRLTVV.